Shown below are 11 T cell receptor beta chains from a single sample sequenced in a study of blood T cell repertoires in COVID-19. Generated by immunoSEQ multiplex PCR, the TCRdb table keeps only in-frame clones and is missing some. The sample consists of some 300,000 clones, more than 75% of them appearing once. The specimen sequenced was PBMCs or T cells enriched from blood (not recorded which). The receptors were gathered from a woman aged 60-75 years in a cohort exposed to, infected with or recovered from COVID-19 (not recorded which).

The gene calls are TRBV2 and TRBJ1-1, with D tentatively TRBD1 (6 bases). The CDR3 has 14 residues. The ends were cut back, 6 bases at V and 1 base at J, with 12 bases in the middle. The V gene's germline CDR1 is SNHLY and CDR2 FYNNEI. CDR3 in amino acids: CASRRTDTNTEAFF. The DNA for the CDR3 is TGTGCCAGCAGGAGGACAGATACGAACACTGAAGCTTTCTTT.

This sequence joins TRBV6-2 or TRBV6-3 and TRBJ2-7; TRBD2 aligns across 14 bases. The CDR3 sequence is 16 residues long. Germline assignment: CDR1 MNHEY and CDR2 SVGEGT. With V trimmed by 5 bases and J by 2 bases, 5 bases remained unmatched. In DNA form, the CDR3 reads TGTGCCAGCAGTGACGGGACTAGCGGGGGTACCTACGAGCAGTACTTC. Amino acids: CASSDGTSGGTYEQYF.

V usage is TRBV28 and J usage is TRBJ1-2; tentatively, D is TRBD1 (6 bases). The CDR3 length is 16 residues. Trimming pared 6 bases from V and 4 bases from J, leaving 21 bases between. Germline V CDR1 and CDR2: MDHEN, SYDVKM. The CDR3: CASRSAPPRQAYGYTF. CDR3 sequence (DNA): TGTGCCAGCAGATCAGCTCCACCTCGACAGGCCTATGGCTACACCTTC.

This clone was seen just once. The chain links TRBV4-1 to TRBJ2-1, with a tentative D call TRBD1 (6 bases). V was trimmed by 4 bases and J by 3 bases, leaving 10 bases between them. Germline assignment: CDR1 MGHRA and CDR2 YSYEKL. The CDR3 contains 14 residues. The CDR3 protein is CASSRPGVYNEQFF. In DNA form, the CDR3 reads TGCGCCAGCAGCCGCCCAGGGGTCTACAATGAGCAGTTCTTC.

The chain links TRBV2 to TRBJ1-5; TRBD1 aligns across 9 bases. V lost 6 bases and J lost 7; bases outside the gene matches: 7. Germline CDR1 SNHLY, CDR2 FYNNEI. This CDR3 comprises 14 residues. The CDR3 here is CASRLTGGRQPQHF. CDR3 nucleotides: TGTGCCAGCAGGCTGACAGGGGGGCGCCAGCCCCAGCATTTT.

V usage is TRBV6-6 and J usage is TRBJ2-7; D is ambiguous. V gave up 5 bases and J gave up 0 bases, with 5 bases separating them. Germline V CDR1 and CDR2: MNHNY, SVGAGI (reference sequence). The CDR3 runs 12 residues. In DNA, the CDR3 is TGTGCCAGCAGTAAGAGCTCCTACGAGCAGTACTTC. Amino acids: CASSKSSYEQYF.

The gene calls are TRBV6-2 or TRBV6-3 and TRBJ2-7; possible D gene TRBD1, 5 bases. The CDR3 has 12 amino acids. V lost 6 bases, J lost 7 bases, and 13 bases lay in between. In germline, CDR1 is MNHEY, CDR2 SVGEGT. The CDR3 sequence: CASSAGPGEQYF. The CDR3 nucleotides read TGTGCCAGCAGCGCCGGACCAGGGGAGCAGTACTTC.

The V call is TRBV3-1 (or the pseudogene TRBV3-2), the J call TRBJ2-3; 7 bases map to TRBD1. The germline gives CDR1 LGHDT, CDR2 YNNKEL (reference sequence). The CDR3 spans 12 residues. The V segment lost 2 bases and the J segment 13 bases; nucleotides outside the gene matches: 6. The CDR3: CASSQQGVAKYF. The CDR3 DNA sequence: TGTGCCAGCAGCCAACAGGGGGTAGCCAAGTATTTT.

The chain uses TRBV7-3 and TRBJ2-1; 8 bases match TRBD1. Germline CDR1 and CDR2: SGHTA and FQGTGA. The V and J ends lost 6 bases and 1 base, in that order; junction bases with no gene match: 5. The CDR3 covers 15 residues. CDR3 DNA sequence: TGTGCCAGCAGTAGAACAGGGGGTTCCTACAATGAGCAGTTCTTC. This sequence encodes CASSRTGGSYNEQFF.

V usage is TRBV18 and J usage is TRBJ2-5; 9 bases agree with TRBD1. There are 14 residues in the CDR3. Germline V gives CDR1 KGHSH, CDR2 LQKENI. The V and J ends lost 6 bases and 2 bases, in that order; junction bases with no gene match: 4. The DNA for the CDR3 is TGTGCCAGCTCTTGGGGACAGGGTCAAGAGACCCAGTACTTC. Encoded protein: CASSWGQGQETQYF.

The rearrangement links TRBV27 to TRBJ2-1; 9 nucleotides agree with TRBD1. This CDR3 is built from 15 residues. With V trimmed by 8 bases and J by 3 bases, 8 bases remained unmatched. Germline assignment: CDR1 MNHEY and CDR2 SMNVEV (reference sequence). CDR3 nucleotide sequence: TGTGCCAGCGTTAACAGGGGGCAGGTCTACAATGAGCAGTTCTTC. The encoded protein is CASVNRGQVYNEQFF.